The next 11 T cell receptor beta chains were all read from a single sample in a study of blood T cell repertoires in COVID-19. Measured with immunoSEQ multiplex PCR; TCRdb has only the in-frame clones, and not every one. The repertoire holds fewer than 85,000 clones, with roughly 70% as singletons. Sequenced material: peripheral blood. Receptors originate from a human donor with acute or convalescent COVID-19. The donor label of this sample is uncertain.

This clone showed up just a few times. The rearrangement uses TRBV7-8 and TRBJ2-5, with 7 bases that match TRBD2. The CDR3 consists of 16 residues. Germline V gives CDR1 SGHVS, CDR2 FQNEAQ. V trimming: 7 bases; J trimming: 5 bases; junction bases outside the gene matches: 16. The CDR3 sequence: CASTPWTGGPVETQYF. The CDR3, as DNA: TGTGCCAGCACCCCCTGGACGGGGGGACCCGTGGAGACCCAGTACTTC.

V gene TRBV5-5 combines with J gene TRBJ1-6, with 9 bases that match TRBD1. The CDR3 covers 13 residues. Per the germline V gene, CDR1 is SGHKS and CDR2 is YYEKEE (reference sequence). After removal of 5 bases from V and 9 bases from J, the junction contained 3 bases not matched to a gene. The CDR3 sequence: CASRGTGSSPLHF. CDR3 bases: TGTGCCAGCAGAGGGACAGGGTCTTCACCCCTCCACTTT.

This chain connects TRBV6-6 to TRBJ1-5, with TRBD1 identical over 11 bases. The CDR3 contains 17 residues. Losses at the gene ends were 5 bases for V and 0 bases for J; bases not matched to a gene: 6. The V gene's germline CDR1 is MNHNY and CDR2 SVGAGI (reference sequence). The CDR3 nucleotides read TGTGCCAGCAGTCCGGGACAGGGGGTATATAGCAATCAGCCCCAGCATTTT. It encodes CASSPGQGVYSNQPQHF.

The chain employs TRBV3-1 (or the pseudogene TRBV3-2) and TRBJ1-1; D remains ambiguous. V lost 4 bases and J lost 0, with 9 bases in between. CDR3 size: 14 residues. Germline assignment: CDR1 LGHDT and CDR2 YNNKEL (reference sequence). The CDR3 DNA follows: TGTGCCAGCAGCCGAACGGTTATGAACACTGAAGCTTTCTTT. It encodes CASSRTVMNTEAFF.

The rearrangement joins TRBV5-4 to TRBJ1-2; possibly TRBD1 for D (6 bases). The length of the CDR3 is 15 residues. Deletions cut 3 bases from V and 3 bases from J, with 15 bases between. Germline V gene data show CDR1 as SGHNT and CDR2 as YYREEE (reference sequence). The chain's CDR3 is CASSSREQGYYGYTF. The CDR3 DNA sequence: TGTGCCAGCAGCTCACGGGAACAGGGATACTATGGCTACACCTTC. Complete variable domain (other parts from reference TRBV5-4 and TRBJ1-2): ETGVTQSPTHLIKTRGQQVTLRCSSQSGHNTVSWYQQALGQGPQFIFQYYREEENGRGNFPPRFSGLQFPNYSSELNVNALELDDSALYLCASSSREQGYYGYTFGSGTRLTVV.

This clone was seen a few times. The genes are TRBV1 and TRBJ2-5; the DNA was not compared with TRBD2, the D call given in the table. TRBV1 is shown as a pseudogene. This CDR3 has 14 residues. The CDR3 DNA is TGCACCAGCCAGGGACTAGCGACCAAAGAGACCCAGTACTTC. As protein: CTSQGLATKETQYF.

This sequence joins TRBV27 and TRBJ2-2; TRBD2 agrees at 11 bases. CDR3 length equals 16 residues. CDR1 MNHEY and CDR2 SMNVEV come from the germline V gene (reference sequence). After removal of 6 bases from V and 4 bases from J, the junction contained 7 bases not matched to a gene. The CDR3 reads CASSRPSGRITGELFF. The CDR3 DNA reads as TGTGCCAGCAGCCGACCTAGCGGGAGGATCACCGGGGAGCTGTTTTTT.

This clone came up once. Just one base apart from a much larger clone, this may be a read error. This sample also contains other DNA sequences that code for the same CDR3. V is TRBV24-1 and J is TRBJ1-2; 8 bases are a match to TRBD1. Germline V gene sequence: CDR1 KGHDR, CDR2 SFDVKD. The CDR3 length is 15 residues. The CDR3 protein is CATAGQGALSYGYTF. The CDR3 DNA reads TGTGCCACCGCCGGGCAGGGGGCACTATCGTATGGCTACACCTTT.

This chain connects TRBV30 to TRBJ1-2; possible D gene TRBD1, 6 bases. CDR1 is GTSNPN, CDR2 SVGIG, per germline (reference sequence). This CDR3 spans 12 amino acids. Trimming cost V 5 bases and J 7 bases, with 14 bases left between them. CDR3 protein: CAWGRRGTGYTF. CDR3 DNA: TGTGCCTGGGGGAGAAGGGGGACTGGCTACACCTTC.

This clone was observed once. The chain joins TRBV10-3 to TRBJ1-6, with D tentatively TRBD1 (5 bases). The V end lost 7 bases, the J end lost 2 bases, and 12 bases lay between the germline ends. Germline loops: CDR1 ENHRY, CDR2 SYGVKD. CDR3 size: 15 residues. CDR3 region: CAIKPQGTYNSPLHF. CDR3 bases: TGTGCCATCAAGCCCCAGGGTACCTATAATTCACCCCTCCACTTT.

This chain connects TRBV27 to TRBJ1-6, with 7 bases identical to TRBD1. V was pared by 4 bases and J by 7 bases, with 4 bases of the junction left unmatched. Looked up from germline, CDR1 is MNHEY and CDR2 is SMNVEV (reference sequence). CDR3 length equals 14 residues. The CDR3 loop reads CASSWTGGNSPLHF. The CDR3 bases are TGTGCCAGCAGTTGGACAGGAGGGAATTCACCCCTCCACTTT.